This TCR beta chain was documented in a study of cytomegalovirus exposure and HLA in healthy donors. Germline loops: CDR1 SGHDN, CDR2 FVKESK. The CDR3 covers 14 residues. V lost 2 bases and J lost 8; bases outside the gene matches: 8. The PCR made use of 60 Vbeta and 13 Jbeta primers. Using immunoSEQ multiplex PCR, the repertoire was profiled, and TCRdb retains in-frame clones only, with some absent. The data show 250,000 to 350,000 clones, 85% to 90% seen once. The specimen sequenced was PBMCs. The TCR sequence derives from a woman aged 18-29 years in good health and CMV-seronegative. The chain combines TRBV14 with TRBJ1-1; 7 nucleotides match TRBD1. The CDR3 DNA reads as TGTGCCAGCAGCCAAAGACAGGGTGGGGGAGAAGCTTTCTTT. This codes for CASSQRQGGGEAFF.